Given below is one T cell receptor (beta chain) in context. Its antigen is not identified. Libraries were prepared by immunoSEQ multiplex PCR; TCRdb keeps only in-frame clonotypes and omits some of them. Of just under 95,000 clones listed, approximately 63% are singletons. The sample originates from a study of shared clonotypes between healthy human individuals. As for the study in general: Ranging from 18 to 49 in age, donors were a couple of women and a few men. Overall study results and limits: Genetic and exposure-history diversity was limited by the few donors. Clonotypes which were not shared had lower generation probabilities than clonotypes that all four donors shared. Sequencing of the sorted subsets was shown by rarefaction to be incomplete despite large depth.

V lost 0 bases to trimming and J lost 0 bases, with 12 bases between them. The germline V gene has CDR1 GTSNPN and CDR2 SVGIG (reference sequence). The CDR3 is made up of 16 amino acids. This chain links TRBV30 with TRBJ1-5; the D is unclear. This sequence originates from a man aged 25-45 years in good health. Sequences were obtained from memory CD8+ T cells sorted from blood. The subset was: CD45RO+ cells pooled with CCR7-negative TemRA cells. The CDR3 DNA follows: TGTGCCTGGAGTGTACATCGACTAAATAGCAATCAGCCCCAGCATTTT. Residues: CAWSVHRLNSNQPQHF.